This paragraph reports one T cell receptor beta chain. Its antigen is as yet unknown. Produced via immunoSEQ multiplex PCR; TCRdb's table is partial and in-frame only. This table holds fewer than 50,000 clones, almost 70% found once. This sample is part of a study of cytotoxic CD8 clonotypes in ibrutinib-treated CLL. Overall study findings and caveats: In sustained-remission versus progressing patients, sampling times differed.

This CDR3 is 14 amino acids long. Germline V lookup: CDR1 MNHNY, CDR2 SVGAGI (reference sequence). V was pared by 6 bases and J by 2 bases, with 6 bases of the junction left unmatched. This chain joins TRBV6-6 and TRBJ1-2, with 7 positions matching TRBD1. The receptor's source is a human donor with chronic lymphocytic leukemia. Sequences were derived from PBMCs, sampled after 12 months of ibrutinib treatment. CDR3 sequence: CASSGGTANYGYTF. CDR3 nucleotide sequence: TGTGCCAGCAGCGGCGGGACAGCCAACTATGGCTACACCTTC.